This T cell receptor beta chain originates from a study of T cell changes during pregnancy in multiple sclerosis. There are 16 residues in the CDR3. In germline, CDR1 is MNHEY, CDR2 SVGAGI. Trimming took off 1 base at V and 1 base at J, with 14 bases between the two ends. Profiling relied on immunoSEQ multiplex PCR, and the TCRdb table lists in-frame clones only, not all of them. Of roughly 38,000 clones listed, around 92% are singletons. The chain recombines TRBV6-5 with TRBJ2-7, with D tentatively TRBD2 (6 bases). The sequence was obtained from a female donor with multiple sclerosis, enrolled in a pregnancy study. Sequenced here: CD8+ T cells from peripheral blood mononuclear cells, sampled in the third trimester of pregnancy. In nucleotides, the CDR3 is TGTGCCAGCAGTTACTGGGGGACTGGGGGATCCTACGAGCAGTACTTC. This gives the protein CASSYWGTGGSYEQYF.